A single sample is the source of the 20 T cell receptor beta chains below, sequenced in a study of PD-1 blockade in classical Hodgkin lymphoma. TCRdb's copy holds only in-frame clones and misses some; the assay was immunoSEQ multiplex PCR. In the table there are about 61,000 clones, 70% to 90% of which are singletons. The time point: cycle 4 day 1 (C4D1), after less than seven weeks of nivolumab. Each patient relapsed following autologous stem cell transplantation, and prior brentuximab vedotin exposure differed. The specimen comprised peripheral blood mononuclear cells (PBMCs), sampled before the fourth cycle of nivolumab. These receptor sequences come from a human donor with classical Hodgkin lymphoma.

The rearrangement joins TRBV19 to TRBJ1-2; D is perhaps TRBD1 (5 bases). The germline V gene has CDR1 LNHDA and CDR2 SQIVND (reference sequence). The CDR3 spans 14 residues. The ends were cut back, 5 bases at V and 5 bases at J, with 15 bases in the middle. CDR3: CASSPALEGYGYTF. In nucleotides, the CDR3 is TGTGCCAGTAGTCCAGCCCTCGAGGGGTATGGCTACACCTTC.

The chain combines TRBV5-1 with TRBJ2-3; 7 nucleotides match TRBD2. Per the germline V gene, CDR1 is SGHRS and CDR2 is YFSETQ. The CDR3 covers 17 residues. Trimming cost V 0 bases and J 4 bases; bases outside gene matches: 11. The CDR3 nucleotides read TGCGCCAGCAGCTTGGGCCGGGGCCCGGGAGGCGCAGATACGCAGTATTTT. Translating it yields CASSLGRGPGGADTQYF.

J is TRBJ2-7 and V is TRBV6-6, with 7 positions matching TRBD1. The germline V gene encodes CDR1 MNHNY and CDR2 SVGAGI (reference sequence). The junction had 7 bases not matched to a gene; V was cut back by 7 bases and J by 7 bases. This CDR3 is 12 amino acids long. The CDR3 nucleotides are TGTGCCAGCAAGACAGGGTCTCGGGAGCAGTACTTC. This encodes CASKTGSREQYF.

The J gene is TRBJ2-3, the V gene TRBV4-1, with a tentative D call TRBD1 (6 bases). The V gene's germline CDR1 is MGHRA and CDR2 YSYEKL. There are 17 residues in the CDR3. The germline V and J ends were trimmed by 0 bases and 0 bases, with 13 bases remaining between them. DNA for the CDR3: TGCGCCAGCAGCCAAGAAGGGGGACGCCGGAGCACAGATACGCAGTATTTT. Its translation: CASSQEGGRRSTDTQYF.

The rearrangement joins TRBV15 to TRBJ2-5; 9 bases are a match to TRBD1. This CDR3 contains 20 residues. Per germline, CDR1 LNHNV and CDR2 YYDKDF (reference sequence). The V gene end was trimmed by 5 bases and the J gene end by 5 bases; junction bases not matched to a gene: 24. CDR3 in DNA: TGTGCCACCAGCTCTCTGGGACAGGGACCCGGACGGGTGCTGAGGGAGACCCAGTACTTC. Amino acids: CATSSLGQGPGRVLRETQYF.

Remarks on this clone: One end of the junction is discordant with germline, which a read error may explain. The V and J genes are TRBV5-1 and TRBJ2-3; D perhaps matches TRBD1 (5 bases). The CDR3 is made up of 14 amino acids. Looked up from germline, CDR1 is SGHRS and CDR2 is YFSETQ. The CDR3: CASSPDSITDTQYF. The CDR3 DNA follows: TGCGCCAGCAGCCCCGACAGCATCACAGATACTCAGTATTTT.

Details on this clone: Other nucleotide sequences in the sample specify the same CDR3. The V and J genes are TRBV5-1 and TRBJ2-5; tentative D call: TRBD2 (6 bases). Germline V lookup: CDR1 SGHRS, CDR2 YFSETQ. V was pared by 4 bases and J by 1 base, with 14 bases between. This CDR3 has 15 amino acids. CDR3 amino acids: CASSLGRGGQETQYF. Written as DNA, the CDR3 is TGCGCCAGCAGCCTGGGGCGGGGAGGCCAAGAGACCCAGTACTTC.

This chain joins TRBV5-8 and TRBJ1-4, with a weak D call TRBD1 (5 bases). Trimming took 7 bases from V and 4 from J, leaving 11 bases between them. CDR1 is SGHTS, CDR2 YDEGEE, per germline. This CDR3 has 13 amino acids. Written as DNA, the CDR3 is TGTGCCAGCCGGCGTCAGGGTAATGAAAAACTGTTTTTT. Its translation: CASRRQGNEKLFF.

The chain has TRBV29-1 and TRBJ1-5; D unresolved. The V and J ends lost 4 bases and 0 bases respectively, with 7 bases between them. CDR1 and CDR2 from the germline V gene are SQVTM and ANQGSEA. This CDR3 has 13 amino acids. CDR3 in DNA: TGCAGCGTTGGTGGCTATAGCAATCAGCCCCAGCATTTT. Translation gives CSVGGYSNQPQHF.

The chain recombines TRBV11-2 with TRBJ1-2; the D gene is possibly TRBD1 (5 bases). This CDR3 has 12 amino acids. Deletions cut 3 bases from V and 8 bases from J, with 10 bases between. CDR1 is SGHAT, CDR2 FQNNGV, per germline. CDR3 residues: CASSFGGGGYTF. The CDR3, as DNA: TGTGCCAGCAGCTTCGGGGGAGGCGGCTACACCTTC.

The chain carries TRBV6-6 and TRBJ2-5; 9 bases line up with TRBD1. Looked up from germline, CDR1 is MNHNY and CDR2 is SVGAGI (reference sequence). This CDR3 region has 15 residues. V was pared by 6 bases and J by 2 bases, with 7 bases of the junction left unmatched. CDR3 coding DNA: TGTGCCAGCAGGAAGGACAGGGGCAGGCAAGAGACCCAGTACTTC. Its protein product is CASRKDRGRQETQYF.

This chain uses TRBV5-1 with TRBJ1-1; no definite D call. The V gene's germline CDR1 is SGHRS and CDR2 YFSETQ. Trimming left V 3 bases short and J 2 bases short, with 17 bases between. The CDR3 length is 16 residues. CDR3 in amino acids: CASSSGPTAVNTEAFF. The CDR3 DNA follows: TGCGCCAGCAGCTCAGGACCGACCGCCGTAAACACTGAAGCTTTCTTT.

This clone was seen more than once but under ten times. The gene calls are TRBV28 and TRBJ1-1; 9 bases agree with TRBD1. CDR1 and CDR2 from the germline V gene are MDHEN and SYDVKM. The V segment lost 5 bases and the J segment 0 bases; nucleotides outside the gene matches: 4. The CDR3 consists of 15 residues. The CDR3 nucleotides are TGTGCCAGCAGTCCACAGGGGGCTGTGAACACTGAAGCTTTCTTT. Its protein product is CASSPQGAVNTEAFF.

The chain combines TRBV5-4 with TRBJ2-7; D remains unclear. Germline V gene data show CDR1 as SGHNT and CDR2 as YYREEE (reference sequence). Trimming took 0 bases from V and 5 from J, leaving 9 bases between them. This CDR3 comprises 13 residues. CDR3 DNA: TGTGCCAGCAGCTTGGGCTGGCGGAACGAGCAGTACTTC. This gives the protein CASSLGWRNEQYF.

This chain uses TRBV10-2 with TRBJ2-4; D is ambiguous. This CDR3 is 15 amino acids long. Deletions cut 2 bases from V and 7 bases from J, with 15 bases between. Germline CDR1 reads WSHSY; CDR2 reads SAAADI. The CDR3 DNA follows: TGCGCCAGCAGTGAGCCCGGCTCGTTGGGGAACATTCAGTACTTC. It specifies CASSEPGSLGNIQYF.

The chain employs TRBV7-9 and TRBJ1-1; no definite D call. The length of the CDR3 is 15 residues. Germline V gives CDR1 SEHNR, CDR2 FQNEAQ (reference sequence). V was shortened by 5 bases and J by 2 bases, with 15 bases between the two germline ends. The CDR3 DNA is TGTGCCAGCAGCACACCCCAAACCCCAAACACTGAAGCTTTCTTT. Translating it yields CASSTPQTPNTEAFF.

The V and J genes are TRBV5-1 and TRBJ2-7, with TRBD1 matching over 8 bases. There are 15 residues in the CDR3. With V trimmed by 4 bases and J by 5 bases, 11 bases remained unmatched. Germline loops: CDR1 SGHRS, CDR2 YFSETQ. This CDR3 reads CASSGDPGQGNEQYF. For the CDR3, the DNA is TGCGCCAGCAGCGGGGACCCCGGACAGGGTAACGAGCAGTACTTC.

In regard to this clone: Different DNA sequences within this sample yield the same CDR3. CDR3 loop: CASSLGTGGFGYTF. CDR3 nucleotide sequence: TGCGCCAGCAGCCTCGGGACAGGGGGCTTTGGCTACACCTTC. The chain has TRBV5-1 and TRBJ1-2; the match to TRBD1 covers 12 bases. V was pared by 4 bases and J by 7 bases, with 5 bases of the junction left unmatched. Germline CDR1 and CDR2: SGHRS and YFSETQ. The CDR3 totals 14 residues.

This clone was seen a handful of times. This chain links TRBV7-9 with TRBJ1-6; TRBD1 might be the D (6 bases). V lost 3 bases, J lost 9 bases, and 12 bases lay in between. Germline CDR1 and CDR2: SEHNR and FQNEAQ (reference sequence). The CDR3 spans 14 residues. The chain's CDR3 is CASSFSGAPSPLHF. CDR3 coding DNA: TGTGCCAGCAGCTTTTCAGGGGCACCTTCACCCCTCCACTTT.

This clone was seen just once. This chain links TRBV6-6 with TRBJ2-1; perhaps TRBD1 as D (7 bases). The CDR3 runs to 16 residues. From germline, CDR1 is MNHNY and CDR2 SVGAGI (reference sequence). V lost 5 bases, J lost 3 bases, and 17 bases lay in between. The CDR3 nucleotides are TGTGCCAGCAGTCCCCCCGCGGGACAGAACTACAATGAGCAGTTCTTC. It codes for CASSPPAGQNYNEQFF.